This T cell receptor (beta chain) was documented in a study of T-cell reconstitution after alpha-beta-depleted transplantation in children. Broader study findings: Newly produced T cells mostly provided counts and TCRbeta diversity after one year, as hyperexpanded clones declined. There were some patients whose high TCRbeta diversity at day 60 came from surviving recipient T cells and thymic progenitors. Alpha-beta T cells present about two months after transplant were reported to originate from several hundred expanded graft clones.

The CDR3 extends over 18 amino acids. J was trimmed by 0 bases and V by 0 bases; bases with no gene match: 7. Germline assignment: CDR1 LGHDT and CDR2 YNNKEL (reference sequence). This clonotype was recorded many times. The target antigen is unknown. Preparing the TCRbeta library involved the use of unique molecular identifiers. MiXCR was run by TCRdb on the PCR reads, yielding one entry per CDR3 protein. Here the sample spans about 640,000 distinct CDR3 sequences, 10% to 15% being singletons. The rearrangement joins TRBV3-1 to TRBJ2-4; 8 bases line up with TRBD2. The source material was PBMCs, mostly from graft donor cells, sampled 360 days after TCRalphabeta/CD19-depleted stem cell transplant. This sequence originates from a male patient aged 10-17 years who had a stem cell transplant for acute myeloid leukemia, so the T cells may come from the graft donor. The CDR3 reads CASSQDGTSGLAKNIQYF. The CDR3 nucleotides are TGTGCCAGCAGCCAAGACGGAACTAGCGGACTAGCCAAAAACATTCAGTACTTC. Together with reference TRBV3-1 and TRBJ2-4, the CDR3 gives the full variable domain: DTAVSQTPKYLVTQMGNDKSIKCEQNLGHDTMYWYKQDSKKFLKIMFSYNNKELIINETVPNRFSPKSPDKAHLNLHINSLELGDSAVYFCASSQDGTSGLAKNIQYFGAGTRLSVL.